Each of the 4 T cell receptor beta chains below was sequenced from the same sample in a study of human T cells and chemical hapten exposure. From the RACE reads, TCRdb called clonotypes with MiXCR, one entry per CDR3 protein. The sample holds about 190,000 distinct CDR3 sequences, 24% seen once. Time point specified: patch test 3, about 24 weeks after DPC sensitization. Noted treatment: therapeutic diphenylcyclopropenone sensitization with weekly scalp DPC. Material: whole blood, obtained in connection with sensitization to the hapten diphenylcyclopropenone (DPC). These receptors came from a woman aged 40-49 years with alopecia areata. Some clones in this sample may be carry-over from other donors' samples.

This clonotype came up a few times. The rearrangement uses TRBV28 and TRBJ2-4, with 8 bases lining up with TRBD1. There are 14 residues in the CDR3. With 5 bases clipped from V and 7 bases from J, the junction kept 7 bases outside the gene matches. Looked up from germline, CDR1 is MDHEN and CDR2 is SYDVKM. The CDR3 sequence is CASSLQGAGNIQYF. The DNA of the CDR3 is TGTGCCAGCAGTCTTCAGGGGGCTGGGAACATTCAGTACTTC.

V gene TRBV6-6 combines with J gene TRBJ2-7, with 7 bases fitting TRBD1. CDR1 MNHNY and CDR2 SVGAGI come from the germline V gene (reference sequence). The V gene end was trimmed by 2 bases and the J gene end by 7 bases; junction bases not matched to a gene: 8. The CDR3 is made up of 14 amino acids. The chain's CDR3 is CASSYRDRVWEQYF. The DNA for the CDR3 is TGTGCCAGCAGTTACCGGGACAGAGTATGGGAGCAGTACTTC.

The chain couples TRBV28 to TRBJ2-5; either TRBD1 or TRBD2 may fit D (5 bases each). The CDR3 consists of 15 residues. V lost 3 bases to trimming and J lost 5 bases, with 16 bases between them. The germline V gene encodes CDR1 MDHEN and CDR2 SYDVKM. The CDR3 DNA reads as TGTGCCAGCAGTTTCCTAGGTTCAGGGACGGAGACCCAGTACTTC. This sequence encodes CASSFLGSGTETQYF.

The sample holds a few counts of this clonotype. CDR3 amino acids: CASSFWTTNTGELFF. CDR3 sequence (DNA): TGTGCCAGCAGCTTTTGGACAACGAACACCGGGGAGCTGTTTTTT. The rearrangement links TRBV5-4 to TRBJ2-2, with TRBD1 as a possible D gene (5 bases). The CDR3 is 15 residues long. V shed 2 bases and J shed 0 bases, with 8 bases lying between them. The V gene's germline CDR1 is SGHNT and CDR2 YYREEE (reference sequence).